Sequencing of this T cell receptor (beta chain) was carried out in a study of CD8+ T cells in alopecia areata. cDNA prepared by RNA extraction and subsequent reverse transcription served as the template for sequencing. Libraries were prepared by immunoSEQ multiplex PCR; TCRdb keeps only in-frame clonotypes and omits some of them. The sample includes approximately 120,000 clones, approximately 60% of them seen just once. V shed 1 base and J 5 bases; nucleotides not matched to a gene: 2. Germline V gene data show CDR1 as SGHVS and CDR2 as FNYEAQ. The CDR3 is 15 amino acids. Treatment noted: oral pan-JAK inhibitor, 5-10 mg twice daily. Punch biopsies of lesional scalp, plus peripheral blood, were taken from alopecia areata patients.

Sequencing was performed on CD4+ T cells sorted from blood, taken at week 4, from a patient treated with tofacitinib. The rearrangement joins TRBV7-6 to TRBJ1-4; 9 bases map to TRBD1. This receptor was identified in a human donor with alopecia areata. The CDR3 loop reads CASSLVGTGNEKLFF. CDR3 nucleotide sequence: TGTGCCAGCAGCTTAGTTGGGACAGGGAATGAAAAACTGTTTTTT.